The sequence of this T cell receptor (beta chain) was determined in a study of blood T cells in healthy people across ages. A J-beta primer mix and a sample-barcoded 5' primer were used in a second PCR of about 6 to 12 cycles. One entry per CDR3 protein, called by TCRdb with MiXCR from the 5' RACE reads. The sample records 1.5 million to 2 million distinct CDR3 sequences, roughly 30% being singletons. CDR3 length: 15 amino acids. With 5 bases removed from V and 6 bases from J, the gap between germline ends came to 17 bases. This clonotype was counted a few times. The rearrangement links TRBV12-3 or TRBV12-4 to TRBJ2-1; weak D call: TRBD1 (6 bases). This TCR was recovered from a woman younger than 45 in good health. Sequencing used blood. CDR3 in DNA: TGTGCCAGCAGTACCACAGGGAAGTCTTTCAATGAGCAGTTCTTC. Translated, it gives CASSTTGKSFNEQFF.